The 9 T cell receptor beta chains below all came from one sample that was sequenced in a study of molecular identifiers for immune sequencing clone quantification. One entry per CDR3 protein results from TCRdb running MiXCR on the PCR reads. The table includes hundreds of thousands of distinct CDR3 sequences, about 20% detected once. The sequenced sample consisted of naive CD8+ T cells from blood, with Jurkat cell RNA spiked in. The subset denotes: FACS-sorted CD8+CD4-CCR7+CD45RA+ naive T cells. These receptors originate from a human donor in good health. Some libraries in this study had Jurkat cell RNA spiked in.

The chain has TRBV28 and TRBJ2-7, with D maybe TRBD1 (6 bases). With 6 bases removed from V and 5 bases from J, the gap between germline ends came to 11 bases. The CDR3 is 12 residues long. Per the germline V gene, CDR1 is MDHEN and CDR2 is SYDVKM. The CDR3 loop reads CASRKGVDEQYF. The CDR3 DNA follows: TGTGCCAGCAGGAAGGGGGTAGACGAGCAGTACTTC.

This clonotype has only a few counts. This chain uses TRBV7-9 with TRBJ2-3; TRBD2 might be the D (6 bases). This CDR3 comprises 12 residues. The germline V gene encodes CDR1 SEHNR and CDR2 FQNEAQ (reference sequence). V lost 3 bases, J lost 9 bases, and 10 bases lay in between. Written as DNA, the CDR3 is TGTGCCAGCAGCTTCTTAGCGGAGACGCAGTATTTT. Translated, it gives CASSFLAETQYF.

This clonotype appeared many times. The chain joins TRBV28 to TRBJ2-5; D may match TRBD1 or TRBD2 (5 bases each). V shed 4 bases and J shed 10 bases, with 13 bases lying between them. The CDR3 length is 12 residues. CDR1 MDHEN and CDR2 SYDVKM come from the germline V gene. In DNA, the CDR3 is TGTGCCAGCAGTTCCCCTGGGGGTAACCAGTACTTC. Amino acids: CASSSPGGNQYF.

This clonotype was seen only a few times. The chain links TRBV7-2 to TRBJ2-5; 8 bases are shared with TRBD2. With V trimmed by 5 bases and J by 0 bases, 11 bases remained unmatched. The CDR3 has 17 residues. The germline V gene has CDR1 SGHTA and CDR2 FQGNSA. The CDR3 DNA is TGTGCCAGCAGCCCCCCGCCCGGGGGGGCGTACCAAGAGACCCAGTACTTC. Encoded protein: CASSPPPGGAYQETQYF.

Of note for this clonotype: A far larger clone is off by one base, so a read error is likely. The missing conserved phenylalanine or tryptophan at the end of this CDR3 makes a read error likely. The chain links TRBV7-7 to TRBJ1-1, with D perhaps TRBD1 (6 bases). With 5 bases removed from V and 6 bases from J, the gap between germline ends came to 10 bases. CDR1 and CDR2 (germline): SSHAT, FNYEAQ (reference sequence). The CDR3 has 12 residues. CDR3 loop: CASSPGGPEAFL. DNA of the CDR3: TGTGCCAGCAGCCCGGGGGGGCCTGAAGCTTTCCTT.

This clonotype was counted at least ten times. This chain links TRBV2 with TRBJ2-1; D gene unclear. V lost 0 bases, J lost 3 bases, and 6 bases lay in between. Germline V CDR1 and CDR2: SNHLY, FYNNEI. There are 14 residues in the CDR3. The CDR3 is CASSEALSYNEQFF. CDR3 in DNA: TGTGCCAGCAGTGAAGCGCTGAGCTACAATGAGCAGTTCTTC.

This clonotype was observed at least ten times. This chain uses TRBV4-1 with TRBJ1-5; possible D gene TRBD1, 5 bases. The CDR3 covers 18 residues. Germline V gene data show CDR1 as MGHRA and CDR2 as YSYEKL. V gave up 0 bases and J gave up 0 bases, with 15 bases separating them. CDR3 protein: CASSQDLQGTYSNQPQHF. The CDR3 DNA follows: TGCGCCAGCAGCCAAGATCTCCAGGGAACTTATAGCAATCAGCCCCAGCATTTT.

This clonotype occurred many times. The chain has TRBV24-1 and TRBJ1-1, with D hard to call. The CDR3 contains 13 residues. V lost 3 bases, J lost 4 bases, and 8 bases lay in between. Germline lookup yields CDR1 KGHDR and CDR2 SFDVKD. CDR3 in DNA: TGTGCCACCAGTGATGGCTCGGGCACTGAAGCTTTCTTT. This sequence encodes CATSDGSGTEAFF.

This clonotype was recorded a few times. This chain connects TRBV19 to TRBJ2-7, with 7 positions matching TRBD2. Germline V gene sequence: CDR1 LNHDA, CDR2 SQIVND (reference sequence). There are 17 residues in the CDR3. V lost 0 bases and J lost 4; bases outside the gene matches: 12. The CDR3 spells CASSIDHAGDYRYEQYF. In DNA, the CDR3 is TGTGCCAGTAGTATAGATCACGCGGGAGACTATCGGTACGAGCAGTACTTC.